The 13 T cell receptor beta chains given below trace back to one sample, sequenced in a study of blood T cells in healthy people across ages. Through a sample-barcoded 5' primer and a J-beta primer mix, a second PCR was run for 7 to 11 cycles. TCRdb analysed the 5' RACE reads with MiXCR anew, one entry per CDR3 protein. The sample lists about 640,000 distinct CDR3 sequences, roughly 58% occurring once. The sample taken for sequencing was blood. Receptor source: a man aged 55 to 70 in good health.

The chain joins TRBV5-1 to TRBJ2-5; perhaps TRBD1 as D (5 bases). Trimming took 4 bases from V and 2 from J, leaving 15 bases between them. This CDR3 region has 15 residues. Per germline, CDR1 SGHRS and CDR2 YFSETQ. Here the CDR3 DNA reads TGCGCCAGCAGCCCCACCCCAGGGTCACAAGAGACCCAGTACTTC. This sequence encodes CASSPTPGSQETQYF. Based on the CDR3 plus reference TRBV5-1 and TRBJ2-5, the full variable domain is KAGVTQTPRYLIKTRGQQVTLSCSPISGHRSVSWYQQTPGQGLQFLFEYFSETQRNKGNFPGRFSGRQFSNSRSEMNVSTLELGDSALYLCASSPTPGSQETQYFGPGTRLLVL.

This chain joins TRBV3-1 and TRBJ2-3; D is unclear. V lost 1 base to trimming and J lost 6 bases, with 8 bases between them. CDR3 length: 13 residues. Germline lookup yields CDR1 LGHDT and CDR2 YNNKEL (reference sequence). CDR3 amino acids: CASSQGQLDTQYF. In DNA form, the CDR3 reads TGTGCCAGCAGCCAAGGCCAACTGGATACGCAGTATTTT.

This clonotype was picked up one time. The chain has TRBV9 and TRBJ2-7; 9 nucleotides line up with TRBD2. This CDR3 region has 15 residues. J was trimmed by 1 base and V by 7 bases; bases with no gene match: 9. Germline V gives CDR1 SGDLS, CDR2 YYNGEE. CDR3: CASGATSGGSYEQYF. The CDR3 DNA follows: TGTGCCAGCGGCGCGACTAGCGGAGGGTCCTACGAGCAGTACTTC.

This clonotype was seen only a few times. The chain recombines TRBV6-2 or TRBV6-3 with TRBJ2-1; 8 nucleotides line up with TRBD2. Germline CDR1 is MNHEY and CDR2 is SVGEGT. This CDR3 has 13 residues. V lost 5 bases and J lost 9; bases outside the gene matches: 6. CDR3 loop: CASSQSGGGEQFF. The CDR3 region has the DNA TGTGCCAGCAGTCAGAGCGGGGGAGGTGAGCAGTTCTTC.

This chain links TRBV12-3 or TRBV12-4 with TRBJ2-3; D possibly uses TRBD1 or TRBD2 (5 bases each). The CDR3 runs to 15 residues. The V and J ends lost 3 bases and 2 bases respectively, with 12 bases between them. In nucleotides, the CDR3 is TGTGCCAGCAGTTTCTCACGGGGCCCCACAGATACGCAGTATTTT. The encoded protein is CASSFSRGPTDTQYF.

The CDR3 here is CASSLERGDIQYF. CDR3 coding DNA: TGCGCCAGCAGCTTGGAAAGGGGCGACATTCAGTACTTC. The chain employs TRBV5-1 and TRBJ2-4, with D perhaps matching TRBD1 (5 bases). Deletions cut 0 bases from V and 8 bases from J, with 9 bases between. The CDR3 consists of 13 residues. The germline V gene has CDR1 SGHRS and CDR2 YFSETQ.

This clonotype has only a few counts. The genes are TRBV6-2 or TRBV6-3 and TRBJ2-7, with D perhaps matching TRBD1 (5 bases). The CDR3 is made up of 13 amino acids. V was pared by 6 bases and J by 6 bases, with 15 bases between. From germline, CDR1 is MNHEY and CDR2 SVGEGT. The CDR3, as DNA: TGTGCCAGCAGCGACAGTACGGTAGGCGAGCAGTACTTC. Translated, it gives CASSDSTVGEQYF.

This clonotype was observed a few times. The chain carries TRBV6-2 or TRBV6-3 and TRBJ2-4; 8 bases agree with TRBD1. Germline trimming cut 6 bases from V and 2 bases from J; bases unmatched to any gene: 3. Looked up from germline, CDR1 is MNHEY and CDR2 is SVGEGT. CDR3 length: 14 amino acids. The CDR3 nucleotides are TGTGCCAGCAGAAGACAGGGGTCCAAAAACATTCAGTACTTC. Its translation is CASRRQGSKNIQYF.

The chain is built from TRBV11-2 and TRBJ1-4, with unresolved D. The CDR3 is 14 amino acids. V lost 2 bases and J 11 bases, leaving 15 bases between the germline ends. In germline, CDR1 is SGHAT, CDR2 FQNNGV. The CDR3 region has the DNA TGTGCCAGCAGCTTACAGCCGAGTGACTCCAAACTGTTTTTT. It translates to CASSLQPSDSKLFF.

This clonotype was counted a single time. The chain carries TRBV20-1 and TRBJ2-6, with D perhaps matching TRBD2 (5 bases). The V gene's germline CDR1 is DFQATT and CDR2 SNEGSKA (reference sequence). V lost 6 bases, J lost 0 bases, and 18 bases lay in between. CDR3 length: 17 amino acids. This CDR3 is CSAVWGAADSGANVLTF. In nucleotides, the CDR3 is TGCAGTGCAGTCTGGGGAGCGGCGGACTCTGGGGCCAACGTCCTGACTTTC.

The chain links TRBV20-1 to TRBJ2-5; 12 positions match TRBD2. The length of the CDR3 is 14 residues. Trimming at V came to 5 bases and at J to 7 bases, leaving 8 bases not matched to a gene. Germline V gene lookup returns CDR1 DFQATT and CDR2 SNEGSKA (reference sequence). CDR3 sequence reads: CSAPASGGAGTQYF. The CDR3 DNA is TGCAGTGCTCCCGCTAGCGGGGGGGCCGGGACCCAGTACTTC.

The gene calls are TRBV12-3 or TRBV12-4 and TRBJ2-6; no definite D call. The CDR3 is made up of 23 amino acids. V was pared by 4 bases and J by 0 bases, with 31 bases between. CDR3 DNA: TGTGCCAGCAGTTGGGCCCCAGTTCTCCCCCGGCCTAAGGAGACCTCTGGGGCCAACGTCCTGACTTTC. Encoded protein: CASSWAPVLPRPKETSGANVLTF.

The rearrangement links TRBV6-2 or TRBV6-3 to TRBJ1-1, with a tentative D call TRBD1 (6 bases). Germline CDR1 MNHEY, CDR2 SVGEGT. Trimming cost V 5 bases and J 3 bases, with 10 bases left between them. The CDR3 contains 13 residues. The CDR3 sequence: CASSDRSYTEAFF. The CDR3 DNA reads as TGTGCCAGCAGTGACAGGTCTTACACTGAAGCTTTCTTT.